The clone carrying this T cell receptor (beta chain) was seen ten or more times. Libraries of bulk TCR were made by previously described methods (with listed TCR primers). Each CDR3 protein gets one entry after TCRdb re-called the PCR reads with MiXCR. This sample has about 63,000 distinct CDR3 sequences, with over 15% found just once. This specimen belongs to a study of molecular identifiers for immune sequencing clone quantification. V was pared by 7 bases and J by 4 bases, with 8 bases of the junction left unmatched. Germline-derived CDR1 and CDR2 are KGHDR and SFDVKD. This CDR3 contains 17 residues.

The receptor comes from a human donor in good health. Some libraries in this study had Jurkat cell RNA spiked in. The sample comprised naive CD8+ T cells from blood, with Jurkat cell RNA spiked in. Subset specified: FACS-sorted CD8+CD4-CCR7+CD45RA+ naive T cells. The gene calls are TRBV24-1 and TRBJ2-1; TRBD2 matches 14 bases. In DNA form, the CDR3 reads TGTGCCACCAGCGGGACTAGCGGGAGCCTCAGGTACAATGAGCAGTTCTTC. Its translation: CATSGTSGSLRYNEQFF.